The clone carrying this TCR beta chain was counted ten times or more. Diagnosis rested on symptoms, serum thyroxine and TRAb, thyroid ultrasound, and orbital computed tomography. This record comes from a study of T cells in Graves' hyperthyroidism and ophthalmopathy. Amplification targeted TCR beta CDR3 regions from RNA transcripts. First-round RT-PCR targeting the TCR CDR3 was performed with the HTBI primer set. TCRdb reprocessed the multiplex PCR reads via MiXCR and lists one record per CDR3 protein. The sample has fewer than 850,000 distinct CDR3 sequences, roughly 17% seen once; the top ten hold roughly 16%. This TCR was recovered from a man aged 45-60 years with Graves' hyperthyroidism. Input material: blood.

DNA of the CDR3: TGTGCCAGCAGTTTAAGCCCAAGCTCCTACGAGCAGTACTTC. Translated: CASSLSPSSYEQYF. This chain uses TRBV28 with TRBJ2-7, with unresolved D. V was cut by 2 bases and J by 0 bases, with 8 bases left in between. The CDR3 loop spans 14 amino acids. The germline CDR1 and CDR2 sequences are MDHEN and SYDVKM.